Sequencing of this TCR beta chain was carried out in a study of blood T cells in healthy people across ages. Germline-derived CDR1 and CDR2 are MNHEY and SVGAGI. V lost 10 bases and J lost 1, with 15 bases in between. The CDR3 has 14 amino acids. This clonotype has just a few counts. For the second PCR, which ran for about 7 to 11 cycles, a sample-barcoded 5' primer and a J-beta primer mix were used. Every cDNA molecule carried a tag from a template-switch adaptor bearing 12 random nucleotides. TCRdb itself ran the 5' RACE reads through MiXCR, one entry per CDR3 protein. The profile shows 550,000 to 700,000 distinct CDR3 sequences, 25% to 30% of them singletons.

Sequenced material: blood. This chain joins TRBV6-5 and TRBJ2-3; maybe TRBD2 (6 bases). This clonotype was obtained from a woman aged 70-85 years in good health. CDR3 sequence reads: CATTDGGGTDTQYF. The CDR3, as DNA: TGTGCCACCACGGACGGGGGTGGCACAGATACGCAGTATTTT.